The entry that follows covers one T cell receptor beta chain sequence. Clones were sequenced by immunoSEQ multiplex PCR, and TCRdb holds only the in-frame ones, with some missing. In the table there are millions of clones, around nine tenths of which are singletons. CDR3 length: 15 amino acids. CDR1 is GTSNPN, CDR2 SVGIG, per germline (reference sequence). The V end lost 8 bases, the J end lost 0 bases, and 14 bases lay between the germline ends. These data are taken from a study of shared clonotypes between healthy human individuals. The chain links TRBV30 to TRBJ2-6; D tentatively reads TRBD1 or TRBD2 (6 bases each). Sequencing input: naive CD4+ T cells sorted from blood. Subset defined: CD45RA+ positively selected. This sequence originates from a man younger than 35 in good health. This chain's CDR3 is CAAGHLPSGANVLTF. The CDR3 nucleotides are TGTGCCGCGGGACATCTACCCTCTGGGGCCAACGTCCTGACTTTC.